This T cell receptor (beta chain) was profiled in a study of regulatory T cells in long-lasting Graves disease. Whole-study results and caveats: The TCR repertoire of persistent Graves' patients was less diverse than that of newly diagnosed ones.

Combining iRepertoire HTBI primers with Arm-PCR of CDR3 regions, the authors built TCR beta libraries. TCRdb re-analysed the multiplex PCR reads in MiXCR, keeping a single row per CDR3 protein. The sample carries hundreds of thousands of distinct CDR3 sequences, approximately 15% recorded once. Time point defined: newly diagnosed GD, antithyroid drugs for less than 3 months. Generation of the TCR library employed RNA extracted from PBMCs. Per germline, CDR1 MDHEN and CDR2 SYDVKM. V lost 3 bases, J lost 0 bases, and 8 bases lay in between. There are 14 residues in the CDR3. This clonotype was counted ten times or more. Its antigen is unidentified. Another study also made use of these data, one on T cells in Graves' hyperthyroidism and ophthalmopathy.

This sample comprised peripheral blood mononuclear cells (PBMCs), obtained at new diagnosis, from a patient treated with antithyroid drugs. The chain combines TRBV28 with TRBJ2-5; D is uncertain. The receptor was derived from a woman aged 25-40 years with Graves disease. The DNA for the CDR3 is TGTGCCAGCAGTTTTCCAGTCGACCAAGAGACCCAGTACTTC. Its protein product is CASSFPVDQETQYF.